The 26 T cell receptor beta chains reported below all come from one sample, sequenced in a study of T cells in Graves' hyperthyroidism and ophthalmopathy. TCR beta CDR3 regions were amplified from RNA. During a first-round RT-PCR of the TCR CDR3, the HTBI primer set was used. In TCRdb, the multiplex PCR reads were re-called with MiXCR into one record per CDR3 protein. The sample shows 300,000 to 450,000 distinct CDR3 sequences, less than 20% of them seen only once. The sequenced sample was blood. The receptors stem from a woman between 40 and 55 years old with Graves' ophthalmopathy.

The chain recombines TRBV3-1 with TRBJ2-5, with TRBD2 matching 14 bases. Per germline, CDR1 LGHDT and CDR2 YNNKEL (reference sequence). V was clipped by 4 bases and J by 5 bases; unmatched bases: 12. The CDR3 length is 18 residues. In nucleotides, the CDR3 is TGTGCCAGCAGCCCCCGACTAGGACTAGCGGGAGGCGGGGAGACCCAGTACTTC. Amino acids: CASSPRLGLAGGGETQYF.

This clonotype was detected many times. CDR3 sequence reads: CASSSGQGQETQYF. In nucleotides, the CDR3 is TGTGCCAGCAGCTCGGGACAGGGGCAGGAGACCCAGTACTTC. The chain joins TRBV12-3 or TRBV12-4 to TRBJ2-5, with 10 bases matching TRBD1. The CDR3 loop spans 14 amino acids. The ends lost 6 bases at V and 5 bases at J; junction bases unmatched: 6.

This clonotype was seen ten or more times. The gene calls are TRBV2 and TRBJ2-4, with D unresolved. Per the germline V gene, CDR1 is SNHLY and CDR2 is FYNNEI. This CDR3 has 15 amino acids. V was cut by 2 bases and J by 6 bases, with 14 bases left in between. The CDR3 nucleotides are TGTGCCAGCAGTGAAAATGGGGTCAGAGGAAACATTCAGTACTTC. This gives the protein CASSENGVRGNIQYF.

This clonotype was seen repeatedly, ten times or more. The rearrangement joins TRBV6-5 to TRBJ2-7; D is uncertain. Trimming stripped 9 bases from V and 1 base from J, with 10 bases between. This CDR3 contains 12 residues. Germline-derived CDR1 and CDR2 are MNHEY and SVGAGI. This CDR3 is CASSTRSYEQYF. CDR3 coding DNA: TGTGCCAGTTCGACTCGTTCCTACGAGCAGTACTTC.

This clonotype was observed at least ten times. The chain uses TRBV4-2 and TRBJ2-7; D is ambiguous. Trimming took off 4 bases at V and 0 bases at J, with 16 bases between the two ends. CDR1 is LGHNA and CDR2 is YNFKEQ in the germline V gene. The CDR3 spans 16 residues. The CDR3 DNA follows: TGTGCCAGCAGCCCCACCCCTGTTGGGCGCTCCTACGAGCAGTACTTC. It encodes CASSPTPVGRSYEQYF.

This clonotype was found many times. The chain uses TRBV9 and TRBJ2-5; a possible D gene is TRBD1 (5 bases). Germline assignment: CDR1 SGDLS and CDR2 YYNGEE. Trimming shortened V by 4 bases and J by 5 bases, and 15 bases separated the two germline ends. This CDR3 region has 14 residues. DNA of the CDR3: TGTGCCAGCAGCACCAGGGAAATGGGGGAGACCCAGTACTTC. Translation gives CASSTREMGETQYF.

This clonotype was recorded at least ten times. The chain joins TRBV6-5 to TRBJ2-2, with D perhaps matching TRBD2 (6 bases). The CDR3 spans 16 residues. From germline, CDR1 is MNHEY and CDR2 SVGAGI. V was trimmed by 2 bases and J by 4 bases, leaving 14 bases between them. CDR3 nucleotides: TGTGCCAGCAGTTACCGGACCGGGCGGGGCACCGGGGAGCTGTTTTTT. Translated, it gives CASSYRTGRGTGELFF.

This clonotype was detected ten times or more. The chain is built from TRBV11-2 and TRBJ2-5; TRBD2 matches 9 bases. The germline V gene has CDR1 SGHAT and CDR2 FQNNGV. The CDR3 covers 14 residues. V lost 5 bases, J lost 1 base, and 2 bases stayed unmatched. This CDR3 reads CASSQAGGQETQYF. The DNA of the CDR3 is TGTGCCAGCAGCCAAGCGGGGGGCCAAGAGACCCAGTACTTC.

This clonotype was observed at least ten times. The chain combines TRBV27 with TRBJ2-2, with 7 bases lining up with TRBD2. This CDR3 comprises 16 residues. In germline, CDR1 is MNHEY, CDR2 SMNVEV (reference sequence). The ends lost 2 bases at V and 1 base at J; junction bases unmatched: 4. The CDR3 region has the DNA TGTGCCAGCAGTTTAAAGCGGGGAAAGAACACCGGGGAGCTGTTTTTT. Translated: CASSLKRGKNTGELFF.

This clonotype was detected ten times or more. The rearrangement uses TRBV7-8 and TRBJ1-3, with D perhaps matching TRBD1 (6 bases). Germline CDR1 reads SGHVS; CDR2 reads FQNEAQ. The CDR3 has 17 amino acids. V was pared by 4 bases and J by 4 bases, with 20 bases between. As DNA, the CDR3 is TGTGCCAGCAGCTCACCCCGTACAGGGCTTGGGGGAAACACCATATATTTT. This gives the protein CASSSPRTGLGGNTIYF.

This clonotype was detected ten times or more. The genes are TRBV27 and TRBJ2-5; D unclear. V was shortened by 2 bases and J by 2 bases, with 6 bases between the two germline ends. Germline V gives CDR1 MNHEY, CDR2 SMNVEV (reference sequence). The CDR3 loop spans 13 amino acids. CDR3 amino acids: CASSLAEQETQYF. DNA of the CDR3: TGTGCCAGCAGTTTAGCGGAACAAGAGACCCAGTACTTC.

This clonotype was counted at least ten times. This chain links TRBV20-1 with TRBJ2-4; 7 bases line up with TRBD1. Germline-derived CDR1 and CDR2 are DFQATT and SNEGSKA (reference sequence). This CDR3 contains 16 residues. Trimming took 5 bases from V and 9 from J; bases not matched to a gene: 19. The CDR3 protein is CSAGRPGSSRGSIQYF. CDR3 coding DNA: TGCAGTGCTGGCCGCCCAGGAAGCAGCAGGGGGAGCATTCAGTACTTC.

This chain connects TRBV6-1 to TRBJ1-1; 8 bases are a match to TRBD1. Germline V gene data show CDR1 as MNHNS and CDR2 as SASEGT. This CDR3 has 16 residues. Trimming cost V 6 bases and J 1 base; bases outside gene matches: 10. The chain's CDR3 is CASSHRGSGKNTEAFF. CDR3 sequence (DNA): TGTGCCAGCAGCCACAGGGGGTCGGGAAAGAACACTGAAGCTTTCTTT.

This clonotype was observed a handful of times. The chain joins TRBV6-1 to TRBJ2-5, with 11 bases identical to TRBD2. Trimming cost V 2 bases and J 2 bases; bases outside gene matches: 10. From germline, CDR1 is MNHNS and CDR2 SASEGT. The CDR3 is 18 residues long. The chain's CDR3 is CASSESFSSGRPQETQYF. The CDR3 DNA reads TGTGCCAGCAGTGAATCTTTCTCTAGCGGGAGGCCTCAAGAGACCCAGTACTTC.

This clonotype was observed many times. V usage is TRBV12-3 or TRBV12-4 and J usage is TRBJ1-5, with unresolved D. V lost 6 bases to trimming and J lost 3 bases, with 6 bases between them. This CDR3 contains 12 residues. The CDR3 is CASSRDNQPQHF. The DNA for the CDR3 is TGTGCCAGCAGCAGAGACAATCAGCCCCAGCATTTT.

This clonotype was recorded at least ten times. The chain joins TRBV6-5 to TRBJ2-2, with D uncertain. Trimming pared 0 bases from V and 3 bases from J, leaving 14 bases between. The germline V gene encodes CDR1 MNHEY and CDR2 SVGAGI. The CDR3 extends over 17 amino acids. CDR3 sequence (DNA): TGTGCCAGCAGTTACTCCACCTCTGGATCGGACACCGGGGAGCTGTTTTTT. Residues: CASSYSTSGSDTGELFF.

This clonotype showed up many times. The chain is built from TRBV7-3 and TRBJ2-2; 7 bases are shared with TRBD1. The CDR3 runs 15 residues. Trimming cost V 4 bases and J 5 bases; bases outside gene matches: 7. Germline V gene sequence: CDR1 SGHTA, CDR2 FQGTGA. This CDR3 reads CASSSGTRGTGELFF. The CDR3 coding sequence is TGTGCCAGCAGCTCCGGGACCAGGGGGACCGGGGAGCTGTTTTTT. The variable domain in full, with the rest retrieved from reference TRBV7-3 and TRBJ2-2, is GAGVSQTPSNKVTEKGKYVELRCDPISGHTALYWYRQSLGQGPEFLIYFQGTGAADDSGLPNDRFFAVRPEGSVSTLKIQRTERGDSAVYLCASSSGTRGTGELFFGEGSRLTVL.

This chain connects TRBV12-3 or TRBV12-4 to TRBJ1-2; D not certain. Trimming pared 5 bases from V and 0 bases from J, leaving 7 bases between. The CDR3 contains 13 residues. CDR3 sequence (DNA): TGTGCCAGCAGTCCTAAGACTAACTATGGCTACACCTTC. Amino acids: CASSPKTNYGYTF.

This clonotype was observed many times. The chain uses TRBV20-1 and TRBJ2-4, with D perhaps TRBD1 (5 bases). V was pared by 6 bases and J by 0 bases, with 18 bases between. The CDR3 is 16 residues long. The germline gives CDR1 DFQATT, CDR2 SNEGSKA (reference sequence). The CDR3 region has the DNA TGCAGTGCCCCAAGGAACAGGCTTGTAGCCAAAAACATTCAGTACTTC. It specifies CSAPRNRLVAKNIQYF.

This clonotype occurred many times. The chain links TRBV12-3 or TRBV12-4 to TRBJ1-1; D is unresolved. Trimming took 2 bases from V and 6 from J, leaving 13 bases between them. The CDR3 length is 14 residues. The CDR3 region has the DNA TGTGCCAGCAGTTTATCCGCGGGGATGGCTGAAGCTTTCTTT. Its protein product is CASSLSAGMAEAFF.

V and J are TRBV28 and TRBJ2-2; TRBD2 matches at 10 bases. This CDR3 is 16 amino acids long. Unmatched junction bases numbered 9, after V lost 7 bases and J lost 4 bases. The V gene's germline CDR1 is MDHEN and CDR2 SYDVKM. CDR3 sequence: CASTTGTSEITGELFF. CDR3 bases: TGTGCCAGCACCACCGGGACTAGCGAGATCACCGGGGAGCTGTTTTTT.

This clonotype was seen many times. The CDR3 nucleotides are TGTGCCAGCAGCAGATATTCCACTGAAGCTTTCTTT. It encodes CASSRYSTEAFF. The chain joins TRBV12-3 or TRBV12-4 to TRBJ1-1, with D unresolved. V was shortened by 6 bases and J by 4 bases, with 9 bases between the two germline ends. The CDR3 has 12 residues.

The V call is TRBV19, the J call TRBJ1-2, with D possibly being TRBD1 (5 bases). The V and J ends lost 7 bases and 3 bases respectively, with 15 bases between them. Germline CDR1 and CDR2: LNHDA and SQIVND (reference sequence). This CDR3 is built from 14 residues. The CDR3 sequence is CASMNPPTDYGYTF. The CDR3, as DNA: TGTGCCAGTATGAATCCTCCGACAGACTATGGCTACACCTTC.

This rearrangement joins TRBV12-3 or TRBV12-4 to TRBJ2-5; a weak D match, TRBD2 (6 bases). This CDR3 has 15 residues. Trimming removed 6 bases at V and 4 bases at J, with 18 bases between. The CDR3 loop reads CASSPPGLEGETQYF. CDR3 sequence (DNA): TGTGCCAGCAGCCCCCCTGGGTTGGAGGGAGAGACCCAGTACTTC.

This chain connects TRBV28 to TRBJ2-5; 8 bases align to TRBD2. The trim removed 5 bases at V and 3 bases at J, leaving 2 bases unmatched. From germline, CDR1 is MDHEN and CDR2 SYDVKM. CDR3 length equals 13 residues. CDR3 residues: CASSLSGEETQYF. The CDR3 bases are TGTGCCAGCAGTCTTAGCGGGGAAGAGACCCAGTACTTC.

There are many counts of this clonotype. This chain joins TRBV12-3 or TRBV12-4 and TRBJ2-7; D is unresolved. The CDR3 covers 11 residues. The V end was cut by 2 bases, the J end by 5 bases, with 4 bases between. CDR3 in amino acids: CASSLSDEQYF. DNA for the CDR3: TGTGCCAGCAGTTTATCCGACGAGCAGTACTTC.